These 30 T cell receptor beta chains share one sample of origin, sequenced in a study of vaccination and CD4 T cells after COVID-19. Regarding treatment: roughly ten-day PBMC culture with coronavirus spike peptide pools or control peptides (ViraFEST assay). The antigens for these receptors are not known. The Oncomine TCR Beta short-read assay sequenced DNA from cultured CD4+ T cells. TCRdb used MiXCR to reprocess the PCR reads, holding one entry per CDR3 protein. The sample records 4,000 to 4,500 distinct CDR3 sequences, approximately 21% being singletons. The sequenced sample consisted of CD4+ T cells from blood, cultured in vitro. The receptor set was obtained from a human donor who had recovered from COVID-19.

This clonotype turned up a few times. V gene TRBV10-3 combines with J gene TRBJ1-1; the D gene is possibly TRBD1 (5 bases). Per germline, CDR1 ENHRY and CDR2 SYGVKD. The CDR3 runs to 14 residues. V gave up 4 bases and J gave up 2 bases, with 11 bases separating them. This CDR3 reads CAISGGQTNTEAFF. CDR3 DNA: TGTGCCATCAGTGGGGGCCAGACAAACACTGAAGCTTTCTTT.

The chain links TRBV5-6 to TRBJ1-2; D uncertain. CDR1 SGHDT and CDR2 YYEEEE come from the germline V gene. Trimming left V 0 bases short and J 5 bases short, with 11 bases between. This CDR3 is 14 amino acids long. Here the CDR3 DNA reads TGTGCCAGCAGCTTGGGCAGGCTACAGTATGGCTACACCTTC. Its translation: CASSLGRLQYGYTF.

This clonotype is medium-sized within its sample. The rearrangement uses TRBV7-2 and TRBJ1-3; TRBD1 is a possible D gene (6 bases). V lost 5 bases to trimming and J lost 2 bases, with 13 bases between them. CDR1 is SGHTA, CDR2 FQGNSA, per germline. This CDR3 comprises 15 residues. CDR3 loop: CASSRGGGPGNTIYF. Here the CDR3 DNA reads TGTGCCAGCAGCAGAGGCGGGGGCCCTGGAAACACCATATATTTT.

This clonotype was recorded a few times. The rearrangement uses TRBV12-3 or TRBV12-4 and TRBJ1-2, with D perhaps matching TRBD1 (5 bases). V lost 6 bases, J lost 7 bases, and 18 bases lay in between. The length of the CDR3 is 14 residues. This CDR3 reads CASSLFGQGSGYTF. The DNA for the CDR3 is TGTGCCAGCAGCCTGTTCGGGCAGGGTAGTGGCTACACCTTC.

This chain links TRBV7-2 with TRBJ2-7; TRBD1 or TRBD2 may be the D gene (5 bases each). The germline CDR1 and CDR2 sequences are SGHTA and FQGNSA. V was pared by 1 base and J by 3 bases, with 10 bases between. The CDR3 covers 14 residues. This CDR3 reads CASSLVPGHYEQYF. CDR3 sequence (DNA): TGTGCCAGCAGCTTAGTCCCGGGGCACTACGAGCAGTACTTC.

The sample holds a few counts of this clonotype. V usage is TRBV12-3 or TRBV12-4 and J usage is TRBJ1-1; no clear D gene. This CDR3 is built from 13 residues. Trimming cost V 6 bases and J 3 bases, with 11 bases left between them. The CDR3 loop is CASSTRKYTEAFF. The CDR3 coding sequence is TGTGCCAGCAGCACCAGGAAATACACTGAAGCTTTCTTT.

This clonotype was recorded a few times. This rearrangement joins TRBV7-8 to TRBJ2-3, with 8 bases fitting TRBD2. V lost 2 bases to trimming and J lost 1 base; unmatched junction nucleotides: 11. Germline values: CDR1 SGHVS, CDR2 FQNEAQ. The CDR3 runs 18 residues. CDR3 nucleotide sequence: TGTGCCAGCAGCTTACCACCGGGGGGGGCCAGGGGCACAGATACGCAGTATTTT. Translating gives CASSLPPGGARGTDTQYF.

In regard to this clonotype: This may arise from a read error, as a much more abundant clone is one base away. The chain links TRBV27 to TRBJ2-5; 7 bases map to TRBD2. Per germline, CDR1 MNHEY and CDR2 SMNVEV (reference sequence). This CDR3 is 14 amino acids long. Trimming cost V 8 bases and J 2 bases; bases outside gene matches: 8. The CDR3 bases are TGTGCCAGCGGACGAAGCGGGGCGCAAGAGACCCAGTACTTC. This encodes CASGRSGAQETQYF.

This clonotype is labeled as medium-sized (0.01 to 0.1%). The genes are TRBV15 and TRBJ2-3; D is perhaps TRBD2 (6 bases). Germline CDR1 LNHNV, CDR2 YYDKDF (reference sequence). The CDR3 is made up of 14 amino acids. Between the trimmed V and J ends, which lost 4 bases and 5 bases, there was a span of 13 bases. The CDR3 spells CATSNGGGGDTQYF. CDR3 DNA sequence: TGTGCCACCAGCAACGGGGGAGGTGGAGATACGCAGTATTTT. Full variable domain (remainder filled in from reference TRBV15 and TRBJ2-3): DAMVIQNPRYQVTQFGKPVTLSCSQTLNHNVMYWYQQKSSQAPKLLFHYYDKDFNNEADTPDNFQSRRPNTSFCFLDIRSPGLGDTAMYLCATSNGGGGDTQYFGPGTRLTVL.

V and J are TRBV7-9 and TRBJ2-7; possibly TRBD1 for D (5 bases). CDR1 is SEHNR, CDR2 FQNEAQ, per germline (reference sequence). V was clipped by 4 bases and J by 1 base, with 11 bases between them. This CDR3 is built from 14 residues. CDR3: CASSSPTDSYEQYF. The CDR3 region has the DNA TGTGCCAGCAGCTCCCCGACAGATTCCTACGAGCAGTACTTC.

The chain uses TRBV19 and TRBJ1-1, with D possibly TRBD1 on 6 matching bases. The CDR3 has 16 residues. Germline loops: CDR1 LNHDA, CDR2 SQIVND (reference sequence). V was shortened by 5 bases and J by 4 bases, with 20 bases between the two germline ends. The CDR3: CASSARGRGAITEAFF. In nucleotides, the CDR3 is TGTGCCAGTAGTGCCCGGGGCCGGGGGGCGATCACTGAAGCTTTCTTT.

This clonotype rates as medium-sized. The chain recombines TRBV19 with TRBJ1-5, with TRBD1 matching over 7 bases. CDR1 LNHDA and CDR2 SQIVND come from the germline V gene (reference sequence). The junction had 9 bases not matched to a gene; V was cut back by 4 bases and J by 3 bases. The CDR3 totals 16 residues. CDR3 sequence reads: CASSRRGRGANQPQHF. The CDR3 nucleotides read TGTGCCAGTAGTAGGAGGGGGCGAGGGGCCAATCAGCCCCAGCATTTT.

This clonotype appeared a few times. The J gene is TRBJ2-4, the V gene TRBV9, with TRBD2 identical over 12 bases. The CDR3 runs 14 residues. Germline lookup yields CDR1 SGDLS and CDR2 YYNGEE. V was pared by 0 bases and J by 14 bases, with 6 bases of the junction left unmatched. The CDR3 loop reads CASSVEPSGGAEYF. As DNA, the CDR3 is TGTGCCAGCAGCGTAGAGCCTAGCGGGGGGGCCGAGTACTTC.

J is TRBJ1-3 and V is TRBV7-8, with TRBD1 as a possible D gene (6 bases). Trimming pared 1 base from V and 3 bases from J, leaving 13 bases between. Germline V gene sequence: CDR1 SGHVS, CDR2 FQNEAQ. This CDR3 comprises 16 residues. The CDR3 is CASSLGGGAGGNTIYF. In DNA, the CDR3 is TGTGCCAGCAGCTTAGGGGGGGGCGCCGGTGGAAACACCATATATTTT.

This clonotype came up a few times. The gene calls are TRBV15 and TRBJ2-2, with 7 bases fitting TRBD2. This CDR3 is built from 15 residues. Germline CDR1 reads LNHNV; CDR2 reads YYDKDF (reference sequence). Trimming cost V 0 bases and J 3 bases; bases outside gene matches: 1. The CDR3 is CATSRDAGDTGELFF. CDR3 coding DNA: TGTGCCACCAGCAGAGATGCGGGGGACACCGGGGAGCTGTTTTTT.

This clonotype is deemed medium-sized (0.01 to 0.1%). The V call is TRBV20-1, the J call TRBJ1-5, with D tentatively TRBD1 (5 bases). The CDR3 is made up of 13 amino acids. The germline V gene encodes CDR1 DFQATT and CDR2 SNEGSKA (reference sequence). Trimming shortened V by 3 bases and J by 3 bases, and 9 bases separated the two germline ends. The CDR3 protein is CSARGGDNQPQHF. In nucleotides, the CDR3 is TGCAGTGCTAGGGGGGGTGACAATCAGCCCCAGCATTTT.

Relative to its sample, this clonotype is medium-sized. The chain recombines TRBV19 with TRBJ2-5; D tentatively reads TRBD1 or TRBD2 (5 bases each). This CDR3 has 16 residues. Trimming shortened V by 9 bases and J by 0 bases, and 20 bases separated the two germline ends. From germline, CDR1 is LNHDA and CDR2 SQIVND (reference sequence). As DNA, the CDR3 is TGTGCCAGCAGCTATTCCGGGGCGGGCTACCAAGAGACCCAGTACTTC. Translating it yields CASSYSGAGYQETQYF.

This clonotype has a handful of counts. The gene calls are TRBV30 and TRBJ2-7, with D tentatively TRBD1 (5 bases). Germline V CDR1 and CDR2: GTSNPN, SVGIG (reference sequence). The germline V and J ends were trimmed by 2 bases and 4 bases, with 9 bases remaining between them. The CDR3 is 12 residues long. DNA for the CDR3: TGTGCCTGGAGTTTGGGGCATTACGAGCAGTACTTC. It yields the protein CAWSLGHYEQYF.

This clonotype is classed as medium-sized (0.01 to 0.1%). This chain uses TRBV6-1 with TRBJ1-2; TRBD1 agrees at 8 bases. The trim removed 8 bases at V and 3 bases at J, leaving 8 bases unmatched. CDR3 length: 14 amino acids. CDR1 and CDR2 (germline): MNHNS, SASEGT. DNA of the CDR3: TGTGCCAGCGGGGGCAGGGGGCCTTACTATGGCTACACCTTC. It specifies CASGGRGPYYGYTF.

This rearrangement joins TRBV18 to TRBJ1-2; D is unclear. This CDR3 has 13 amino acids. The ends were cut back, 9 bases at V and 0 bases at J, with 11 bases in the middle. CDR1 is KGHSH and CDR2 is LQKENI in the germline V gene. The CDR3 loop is CASTELSNYGYTF. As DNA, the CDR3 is TGTGCCAGTACAGAGCTTTCTAACTATGGCTACACCTTC.

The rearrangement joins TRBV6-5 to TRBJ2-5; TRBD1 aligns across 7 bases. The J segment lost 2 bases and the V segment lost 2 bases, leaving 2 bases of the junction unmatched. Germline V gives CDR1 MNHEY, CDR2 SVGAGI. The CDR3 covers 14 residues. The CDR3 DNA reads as TGTGCCAGCAGTTACAGGGGGCCTCAAGAGACCCAGTACTTC. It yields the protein CASSYRGPQETQYF.

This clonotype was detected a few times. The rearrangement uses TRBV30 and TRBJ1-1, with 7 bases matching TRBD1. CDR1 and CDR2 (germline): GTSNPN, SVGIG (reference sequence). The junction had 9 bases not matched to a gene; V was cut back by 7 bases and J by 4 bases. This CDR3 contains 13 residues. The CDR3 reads CASTTGEITEAFF. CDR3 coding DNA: TGTGCCTCCACCACAGGGGAGATCACTGAAGCTTTCTTT.

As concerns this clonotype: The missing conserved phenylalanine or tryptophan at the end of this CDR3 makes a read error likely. The chain's CDR3 is CASRRTENTEAFY. Here the CDR3 DNA reads TGCGCCAGCAGGAGGACAGAGAACACTGAAGCTTTCTAT. The genes are TRBV5-1 and TRBJ1-1; weak D call: TRBD1 (6 bases). Germline V gives CDR1 SGHRS, CDR2 YFSETQ. The length of the CDR3 is 13 residues. Trimming cost V 5 bases and J 1 base, with 9 bases left between them.

CDR3 residues: CASSLGGVIPYNEQFF. The CDR3 DNA sequence: TGCGCCAGCAGCTTGGGAGGGGTGATACCCTACAATGAGCAGTTCTTC. The rearrangement joins TRBV5-1 to TRBJ2-1; D possibly matches TRBD1 or TRBD2 (5 bases each). The CDR3 totals 16 residues. Trimming removed 0 bases at V and 2 bases at J, with 12 bases between. Per the germline V gene, CDR1 is SGHRS and CDR2 is YFSETQ.

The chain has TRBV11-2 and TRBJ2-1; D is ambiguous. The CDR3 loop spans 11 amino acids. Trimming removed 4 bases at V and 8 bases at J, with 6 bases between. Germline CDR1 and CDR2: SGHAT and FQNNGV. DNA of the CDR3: TGTGCCAGCAGCTCTTCGGATGAGCAGTTCTTC. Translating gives CASSSSDEQFF.

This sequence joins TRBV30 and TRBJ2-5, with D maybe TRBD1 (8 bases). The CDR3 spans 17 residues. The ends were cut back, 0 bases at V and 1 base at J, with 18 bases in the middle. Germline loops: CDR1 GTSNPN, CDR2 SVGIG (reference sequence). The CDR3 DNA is TGTGCCTGGAGTGTACACCCACAGGGGGGGTTCCAAGAGACCCAGTACTTC. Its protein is CAWSVHPQGGFQETQYF.

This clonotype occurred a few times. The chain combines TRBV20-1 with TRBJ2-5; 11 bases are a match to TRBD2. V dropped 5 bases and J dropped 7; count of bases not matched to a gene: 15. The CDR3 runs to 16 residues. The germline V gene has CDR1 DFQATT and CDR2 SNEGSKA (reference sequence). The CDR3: CSAPPTSGVSLGTQYF. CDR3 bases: TGCAGTGCTCCCCCGACTAGCGGGGTATCTCTGGGGACCCAGTACTTC.

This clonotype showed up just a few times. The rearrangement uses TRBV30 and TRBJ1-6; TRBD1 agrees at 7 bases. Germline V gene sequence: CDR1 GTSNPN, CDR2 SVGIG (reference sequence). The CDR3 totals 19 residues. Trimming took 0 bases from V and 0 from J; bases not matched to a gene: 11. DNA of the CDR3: TGTGCCTGGAGTGTTTTTACAGGGGATATGAGCTCCTATAATTCACCCCTCCACTTT. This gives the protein CAWSVFTGDMSSYNSPLHF. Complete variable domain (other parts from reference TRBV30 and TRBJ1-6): SQTIHQWPATLVQPVGSPLSLECTVEGTSNPNLYWYRQAAGRGLQLLFYSVGIGQISSEVPQNLSASRPQDRQFILSSKKLLLSDSGFYLCAWSVFTGDMSSYNSPLHFGNGTRLTVT.

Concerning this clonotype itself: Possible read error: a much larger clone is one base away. CDR3 sequence reads: CASRGNSNRPQHF. CDR3 DNA sequence: TGTGCCAGCAGGGGAAATAGCAATCGGCCCCAGCATTTT. The chain uses TRBV6-1 and TRBJ1-5; D not resolved. CDR1 and CDR2 from the germline V gene are MNHNS and SASEGT. The CDR3 covers 13 residues.

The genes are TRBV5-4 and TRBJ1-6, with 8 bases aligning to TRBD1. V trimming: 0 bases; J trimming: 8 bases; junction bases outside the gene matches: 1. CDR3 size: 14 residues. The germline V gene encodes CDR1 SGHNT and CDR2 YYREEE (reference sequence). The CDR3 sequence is CASSLGDRHSPLHF. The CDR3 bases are TGTGCCAGCAGCTTGGGGGACAGGCATTCACCCCTCCACTTT.